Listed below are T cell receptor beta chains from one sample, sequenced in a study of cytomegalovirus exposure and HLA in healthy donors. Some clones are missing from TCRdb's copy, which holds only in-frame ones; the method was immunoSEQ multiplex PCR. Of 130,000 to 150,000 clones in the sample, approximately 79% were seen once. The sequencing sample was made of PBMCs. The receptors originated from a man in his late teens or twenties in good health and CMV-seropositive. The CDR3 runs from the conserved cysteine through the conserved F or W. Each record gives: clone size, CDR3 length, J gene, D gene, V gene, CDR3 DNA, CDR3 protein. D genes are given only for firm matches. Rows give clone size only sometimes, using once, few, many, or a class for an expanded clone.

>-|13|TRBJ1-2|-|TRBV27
TGTGCCAGCAGGGGAGGGCCAGGGAATGGCTACACCTTC
CASRGGPGNGYTF
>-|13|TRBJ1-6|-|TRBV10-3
TGTGCCATCAGTGAGTCCAGAAATTCACCCCTCCACTTT
CAISESRNSPLHF
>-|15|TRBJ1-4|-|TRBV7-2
TGTGCCAGCAGCCATAATAGAAGGGGCGGGGGAAAACTGTTTTTT
CASSHNRRGGGKLFF
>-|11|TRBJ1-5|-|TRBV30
TGTGCCTGGAAGGAGCTTCAGCCCCAGCATTTT
CAWKELQPQHF
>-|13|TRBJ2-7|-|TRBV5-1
TGCGCCAGCAGACGTACTCTGGGCCACGAGCAGTACTTC
CASRRTLGHEQYF
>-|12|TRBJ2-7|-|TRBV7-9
TGTGCCAGCAGCTTAGGGGAGTACGAGCAGTACTTC
CASSLGEYEQYF
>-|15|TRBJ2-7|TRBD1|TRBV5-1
TGCGCCAGCAGCTTGTCGGGACAGGAGACCTACGAGCAGTACTTC
CASSLSGQETYEQYF
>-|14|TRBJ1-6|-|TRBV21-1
TGTGCCAGCATCGGACAGAAAGATAATTCACCCCTCCACTTT
CASIGQKDNSPLHF
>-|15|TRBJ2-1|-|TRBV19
TGTGCCAGTAGTATTACTGTTGGCTCCTACAATGAGCAGTTCTTC
CASSITVGSYNEQFF
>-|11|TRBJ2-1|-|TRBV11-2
TGTGCCAGCAGCTTAGCGAATGAGCAGTTCTTC
CASSLANEQFF
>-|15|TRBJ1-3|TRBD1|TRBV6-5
TGTGCCAGCAGCCAGACCGGGACAGGAGGAAACACCATATATTTT
CASSQTGTGGNTIYF
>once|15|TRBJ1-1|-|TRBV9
TGTGCCAGCAGCGTAGATCGGGTAATGAACACTGAAGCTTTCTTT
CASSVDRVMNTEAFF
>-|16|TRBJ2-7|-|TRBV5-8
TGTGCCAGCAGCTTATGGGGTAGCGTGACCTCCTACGAGCAGTACTTC
CASSLWGSVTSYEQYF
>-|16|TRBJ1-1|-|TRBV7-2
TGTGCCAGCAGCCCTTACCGGAGACAGGAGTACGGTGAAGCTTTCTTT
CASSPYRRQEYGEAFF